A single TCR beta chain is shown here with its context. This clonotype came up a few times. Its specific antigen is unknown. Base qualities are missing; no much larger clone stands one base away. The data were obtained in a study of response to subunit inactivated influenza vaccine (dated by TCRdb to the late 2010s). General notes on the study: The study used deep quantitative T cell receptor repertoire profiling to track responses to a trivalent subunit inactivated influenza vaccine.

V and J lose 0 bases and 4 bases, and a span of 11 bases separates them. The CDR3 has 15 amino acids, counting the end cysteine and phenylalanine. Only the CDR3 DNA is retained, 45 bases long and in frame from the first base. The germline V gene (reference sequence) yields SGHKS for CDR1 and YYEKEE for CDR2. To prepare the library, RT-PCR was applied. Sequencing used an Illumina HiSeq 2500. TCRdb redid the processing of the public reads, applying fastp at Q25 and MiXCR, and retained in-frame beta chains. Each entry merges the rows of one CDR3 protein and shows their most common DNA and genes. Recorded for this sample are 860,000 or so distinct CDR3 sequences; 20% to 25% of them occurred a single time. The ten biggest clones cover roughly 10% of the sample. General study outcomes and caveats: According to the authors, only a limited number of new T cells may be recruited by each seasonal influenza vaccination.

Sequences were derived from PBMCs from blood, sampled 4 to 6 days after vaccination. The chain employs TRBV5-5 and TRBJ1-5; the D region possibly corresponds to TRBD1 (6 bases align). The receptor's source is a man between 50 and 59 years old who received an inactivated influenza vaccine. Donor details come from another sample of the same person, matched by shared clones. CDR3 sequence: CASSLDGQPNQPQHF. The DNA sequence is as follows: TGTGCCAGCAGCTTGGATGGACAGCCGAATCAGCCCCAGCATTTT.